Shown below are 21 T cell receptor beta chains from a single sample sequenced in a study of T cell responses to AZD1222 COVID-19 vaccine. The protocol was immunoSEQ multiplex PCR, while the TCRdb copy is restricted to in-frame clones and leaves out a portion. The table lists about 120,000 clones, roughly 88% of them singletons, with roughly 3.5% in the top ten. Sequences were derived from peripheral blood, sampled on day 0 of AZD1222 vaccination. The receptors here all came from an adult in good health.

The chain combines TRBV6-5 with TRBJ1-6; no clear D. The CDR3 spans 12 residues. Trimming pared 5 bases from V and 12 bases from J, leaving 11 bases between. From germline, CDR1 is MNHEY and CDR2 SVGAGI. CDR3 region: CASSNLFVPLHF. CDR3 DNA sequence: TGTGCCAGCAGTAACCTATTCGTACCCCTCCACTTT.

The chain has TRBV29-1 and TRBJ1-1; no firm D call. CDR1 SQVTM and CDR2 ANQGSEA come from the germline V gene. This CDR3 has 13 amino acids. Trimming removed 4 bases at V and 4 bases at J, with 13 bases between. CDR3 DNA: TGCAGCGTTGCCCGGGCCACCGGCACTGAAGCTTTCTTT. Protein sequence: CSVARATGTEAFF.

The V call is TRBV2, the J call TRBJ1-2; D gene uncertain. Looked up from germline, CDR1 is SNHLY and CDR2 is FYNNEI. The ends were cut back, 6 bases at V and 4 bases at J, with 9 bases in the middle. The CDR3 loop spans 12 amino acids. The CDR3 sequence: CASRGGFYGYTF. CDR3 nucleotide sequence: TGTGCCAGCAGAGGAGGATTCTATGGCTACACCTTC. Together with reference TRBV2 and TRBJ1-2, the CDR3 gives the full variable domain: EPEVTQTPSHQVTQMGQEVILRCVPISNHLYFYWYRQILGQKVEFLVSFYNNEISEKSEIFDDQFSVERPDGSNFTLKIRSTKLEDSAMYFCASRGGFYGYTFGSGTRLTVV.

This chain connects TRBV5-1 to TRBJ1-1; the D is unclear. CDR1 SGHRS and CDR2 YFSETQ come from the germline V gene. The CDR3 is 17 residues long. Trimming stripped 0 bases from V and 2 bases from J, with 17 bases between. CDR3 bases: TGCGCCAGCAGCTTGGCCTTCGGTGAATCAGCAAACACTGAAGCTTTCTTT. Amino acids: CASSLAFGESANTEAFF.

The chain uses TRBV5-1 and TRBJ2-3; D call uncertain. The V and J ends lost 1 base and 2 bases respectively, with 5 bases between them. Germline-derived CDR1 and CDR2 are SGHRS and YFSETQ. This CDR3 is 13 amino acids long. CDR3 in amino acids: CASSLRSTDTQYF. The CDR3 coding sequence is TGCGCCAGCAGCTTGAGGTCCACAGATACGCAGTATTTT.

The rearrangement joins TRBV14 to TRBJ1-6; D is uncertain. The V end was cut by 3 bases, the J end by 10 bases, with 16 bases between. Germline CDR1 is SGHDN and CDR2 is FVKESK. The CDR3 covers 15 residues. CDR3 bases: TGTGCCAGCAGCCATGACGGACTCCCAGGATCACCCCTCCACTTT. Translating gives CASSHDGLPGSPLHF.

This clone was picked up a small number of times. The V call is TRBV7-2, the J call TRBJ1-5; a possible D gene is TRBD1 (6 bases). Germline-derived CDR1 and CDR2 are SGHTA and FQGNSA. This CDR3 region has 15 residues. The V and J ends lost 5 bases and 6 bases respectively, with 17 bases between them. CDR3 sequence (DNA): TGTGCCAGCAGCCCCGCCGGACAGAGGCCTCAGCCCCAGCATTTT. It specifies CASSPAGQRPQPQHF.

The chain has TRBV6-5 and TRBJ2-7, with TRBD2 matching 10 bases. CDR3 length: 14 amino acids. The J segment lost 4 bases and the V segment lost 7 bases, leaving 7 bases of the junction unmatched. Looked up from germline, CDR1 is MNHEY and CDR2 is SVGAGI. The CDR3 DNA sequence: TGTGCCAGCAACCCAGCGGGGGGGTTTTACGAGCAGTACTTC. This translates into CASNPAGGFYEQYF.

The table lists this clone with a count of one. This chain links TRBV6-1 with TRBJ1-2, with D perhaps matching TRBD1 (5 bases). This CDR3 comprises 14 residues. Trimming cost V 2 bases and J 8 bases, with 15 bases left between them. CDR1 and CDR2 (germline): MNHNS, SASEGT. This chain's CDR3 is CASSENGFSGGYTF. The CDR3 DNA follows: TGTGCCAGCAGTGAAAACGGATTCTCAGGGGGCTACACCTTC.

The V gene is TRBV19, the J gene TRBJ1-4; possibly TRBD1 for D (6 bases). The ends were cut back, 7 bases at V and 8 bases at J, with 17 bases in the middle. The CDR3 has 14 amino acids. Germline assignment: CDR1 LNHDA and CDR2 SQIVND (reference sequence). The CDR3 bases are TGTGCCAGTACTTTGACAGGTTTTCAGGAAAAACTGTTTTTT. Its protein is CASTLTGFQEKLFF.

This clone was picked up one time. The V and J genes are TRBV18 and TRBJ2-7; D might be TRBD1 or TRBD2, each matching 5 bases. From germline, CDR1 is KGHSH and CDR2 LQKENI. V was cut by 3 bases and J by 0 bases, with 9 bases left in between. This CDR3 is 14 amino acids long. This CDR3 is CASSPGPSSYEQYF. CDR3 nucleotides: TGTGCCAGCTCACCGGGACCCAGCTCCTACGAGCAGTACTTC.

This chain connects TRBV4-3 to TRBJ1-3, with D perhaps TRBD1 (6 bases). The CDR3 has 16 amino acids. V lost 0 bases, J lost 3 bases, and 12 bases lay in between. Germline CDR1 LGHNA, CDR2 YSLEER. The CDR3 DNA follows: TGCGCCAGCAGCCAAGAGCGGGGGCGAAGTGGAAACACCATATATTTT. It codes for CASSQERGRSGNTIYF.

The chain links TRBV25-1 to TRBJ1-1, with TRBD1 as a possible D gene (5 bases). Deletions cut 6 bases from V and 10 bases from J, with 12 bases between. The CDR3 contains 11 residues. Per the germline V gene, CDR1 is MGHDK and CDR2 is SYGVNS. The CDR3 loop reads CASRAGERAFF. DNA of the CDR3: TGTGCCAGCAGGGCGGGGGAGAGAGCTTTCTTT.

The J gene is TRBJ1-2, the V gene TRBV27; D not resolved. This CDR3 has 14 residues. V lost 6 bases and J 4 bases, leaving 15 bases between the germline ends. Germline CDR1 MNHEY, CDR2 SMNVEV (reference sequence). Here the CDR3 DNA reads TGTGCCAGCAGGTTCTCGGGAGGTCTCTATGGCTACACCTTC. Encoded protein: CASRFSGGLYGYTF.

This chain uses TRBV6-4 with TRBJ1-6; 7 bases map to TRBD1. The CDR3 has 13 residues. Germline V gives CDR1 MRHNA, CDR2 SNTAGT. After removal of 6 bases from V and 6 bases from J, the junction contained 2 bases not matched to a gene. The CDR3 spells CASSRDSNSPLHF. The CDR3 DNA reads TGTGCCAGCAGCCGGGACAGTAATTCACCCCTCCACTTT.

The chain combines TRBV18 with TRBJ1-4; a possible D gene is TRBD1 (6 bases). The CDR3 length is 15 residues. CDR1 is KGHSH, CDR2 LQKENI, per germline. The V end lost 3 bases, the J end lost 5 bases, and 13 bases lay between the germline ends. CDR3 nucleotide sequence: TGTGCCAGCTCACCGACGACAGGAGGGAATGAAAAACTGTTTTTT. Its translation is CASSPTTGGNEKLFF.

The rearrangement joins TRBV5-1 to TRBJ1-1; D not certain. Germline CDR1 reads SGHRS; CDR2 reads YFSETQ. Trimming pared 5 bases from V and 5 bases from J, leaving 7 bases between. CDR3 length equals 11 residues. CDR3 amino acids: CASRTLTEAFF. The CDR3 bases are TGCGCCAGCAGGACTTTGACTGAAGCTTTCTTT.

This chain connects TRBV5-6 to TRBJ1-6, with D possibly TRBD1 on 6 matching bases. V lost 2 bases to trimming and J lost 7 bases, with 13 bases between them. This CDR3 spans 15 amino acids. Germline loops: CDR1 SGHDT, CDR2 YYEEEE. CDR3 sequence: CASSFDTGGNSPLHF. CDR3 bases: TGTGCCAGCAGCTTTGACACGGGGGGCAATTCACCCCTCCACTTT.

The V gene is TRBV27, the J gene TRBJ1-5; D not certain. Germline V CDR1 and CDR2: MNHEY, SMNVEV (reference sequence). This CDR3 contains 12 residues. For the CDR3, the DNA is TGTGACCGGAGGCCCGGGAAACAGCCCCAGCATTTT. Protein sequence: CDRRPGKQPQHF.

V gene TRBV11-2 combines with J gene TRBJ2-7, with D possibly being TRBD2 (5 bases). The CDR3 runs to 15 residues. V was clipped by 1 base and J by 0 bases, with 10 bases between them. Germline V gene sequence: CDR1 SGHAT, CDR2 FQNNGV. CDR3 sequence: CASSLALGSSYEQYF. Here the CDR3 DNA reads TGTGCCAGCAGCTTAGCACTAGGTAGCTCCTACGAGCAGTACTTC.

J is TRBJ1-2 and V is TRBV11-2; 8 nucleotides align to TRBD1. The CDR3 is made up of 14 amino acids. J was trimmed by 5 bases and V by 8 bases; bases with no gene match: 10. Germline V CDR1 and CDR2: SGHAT, FQNNGV. CDR3 bases: TGTGCCAGCCGTTCCACAGGGGGAGGTTATGGCTACACCTTC. Amino acid sequence: CASRSTGGGYGYTF.